This T cell receptor beta chain was captured in a study of vaccination and CD4 T cells after COVID-19. The wider study: Blood was drawn a median roughly 67 days post second dose, range 14 to 241.

The V and J ends lost 4 bases and 7 bases respectively, with 10 bases between them. In germline, CDR1 is MNHEY, CDR2 SMNVEV (reference sequence). This CDR3 comprises 12 residues. The Oncomine TCR Beta short-read assay was applied to DNA of cultured CD4+ T cells. TCRdb re-called the PCR reads through MiXCR, storing one row per CDR3 protein. In the table there are about 26,000 distinct CDR3 sequences, roughly two fifths of which are singletons. Stated time point: late sampling 161 to 241 days after vaccination in a few convalescent patients. Treatment defined: roughly nine-day PBMC culture with coronavirus spike peptide pools or control peptides (ViraFEST assay). Turning to this clonotype: Antigen unknown.

The sample consisted of CD4+ T cells from blood, cultured in vitro, taken about 7 months after SARS-CoV-2 vaccination. The origin of this receptor is a human donor who had recovered from COVID-19. This chain uses TRBV27 with TRBJ1-1, with D uncertain. CDR3 residues: CASSSYMGEAFF. In DNA form, the CDR3 reads TGTGCCAGCAGTTCGTATATGGGTGAAGCTTTCTTT.